Each of the 28 T cell receptor beta chains below was sequenced from the same sample in a study of beta chain features in type 1 diabetes. Their specific antigens are unknown. Whole-study findings and limits: When Type 1 diabetes patients were examined, their TCRB CDR3s proved moderately but significantly shorter in all four CD4+ subsets.

Since all of the isolated RNA was reverse transcribed, expressed TCRB transcripts were what got sequenced. Sequenced by immunoSEQ multiplex PCR; TCRdb stores in-frame clones only, minus some. This table has roughly 150,000 clones, approximately 7.8% appearing once. The material sequenced was central memory CD4+ T cells from blood. The receptors shown here come from a woman between 35 and 50 years old with type 1 diabetes.

This clone appeared a few times. The chain has TRBV7-3 and TRBJ2-7, with D maybe TRBD2 (6 bases). From germline, CDR1 is SGHTA and CDR2 FQGTGA. V was shortened by 5 bases and J by 2 bases, with 16 bases between the two germline ends. The CDR3 loop spans 15 amino acids. The DNA of the CDR3 is TGTGCCAGCAGCCAAGGAGGGACTTTACCCTACGAGCAGTACTTC. Amino acid sequence: CASSQGGTLPYEQYF.

This clone was found a few times. V usage is TRBV29-1 and J usage is TRBJ1-3; TRBD1 matches 9 bases. The CDR3 spans 17 residues. Looked up from germline, CDR1 is SQVTM and CDR2 is ANQGSEA. V was pared by 1 base and J by 2 bases, with 9 bases of the junction left unmatched. As DNA, the CDR3 is TGCAGCGTTGAAGGTCCGAATTGGGACAGGGCTGGAAACACCATATATTTT. Amino acid sequence: CSVEGPNWDRAGNTIYF.

This clone came up a few times. This chain links TRBV5-1 with TRBJ2-5; TRBD2 agrees at 7 bases. In germline, CDR1 is SGHRS, CDR2 YFSETQ. V dropped 2 bases and J dropped 5; count of bases not matched to a gene: 6. CDR3 size: 14 residues. The CDR3 DNA reads TGCGCCAGCAGCTTCGGACTAGATGGTGAGACCCAGTACTTC. The encoded protein is CASSFGLDGETQYF.

The V call is TRBV6-5, the J call TRBJ2-2; the match to TRBD2 covers 7 bases. The CDR3 is made up of 14 amino acids. V shed 0 bases and J 5 bases; nucleotides not matched to a gene: 0. Germline V gene sequence: CDR1 MNHEY, CDR2 SVGAGI. CDR3 sequence reads: CASSYSGGTGELFF. CDR3 DNA sequence: TGTGCCAGCAGTTACTCGGGAGGGACCGGGGAGCTGTTTTTT.

This clone was counted between two and nine times. V usage is TRBV9 and J usage is TRBJ2-5; D ambiguous. From germline, CDR1 is SGDLS and CDR2 YYNGEE. V shed 4 bases and J shed 3 bases, with 4 bases lying between them. The CDR3 sequence is 11 residues long. The CDR3 region has the DNA TGTGCCAGCAGCTCCGAAGAGACCCAGTACTTC. The encoded protein is CASSSEETQYF.

This chain uses TRBV7-3 with TRBJ1-1; D uncertain. The CDR3 totals 14 residues. CDR1 is SGHTA and CDR2 is FQGTGA in the germline V gene. Trimming left V 5 bases short and J 2 bases short, with 12 bases between. This chain's CDR3 is CASSPSGLNTEAFF. The CDR3 coding sequence is TGTGCCAGCAGCCCATCAGGATTAAACACTGAAGCTTTCTTT.

J is TRBJ2-3 and V is TRBV5-1, with TRBD2 matching over 7 bases. The V and J ends lost 7 bases and 3 bases, in that order; junction bases with no gene match: 8. Germline CDR1 reads SGHRS; CDR2 reads YFSETQ. The CDR3 spans 14 residues. CDR3 bases: TGCGCCAGCGGAAGCGGGGCAGCAACAGATACGCAGTATTTT. Encoded protein: CASGSGAATDTQYF.

This clone was observed a handful of times. V gene TRBV6-5 combines with J gene TRBJ2-5; 10 positions agree with TRBD1. The CDR3 has 16 residues. V shed 4 bases, J shed 6 bases, and the junction held 11 bases outside the gene matches. The germline CDR1 and CDR2 sequences are MNHEY and SVGAGI. CDR3 loop: CASSFGRTGGLKTQYF. The DNA of the CDR3 is TGTGCCAGCAGTTTCGGCCGGACAGGGGGGTTGAAGACCCAGTACTTC.

There are a few counts of this clone. The rearrangement joins TRBV7-2 to TRBJ2-1, with 7 bases that match TRBD2. This CDR3 region has 14 residues. The junction had 9 bases not matched to a gene; V was cut back by 5 bases and J by 8 bases. From germline, CDR1 is SGHTA and CDR2 FQGNSA. The chain's CDR3 is CASSRQRGKDEQFF. The DNA of the CDR3 is TGTGCCAGCAGCCGTCAGCGGGGTAAGGATGAGCAGTTCTTC. Complete variable domain (other parts from reference TRBV7-2 and TRBJ2-1): GAGVSQSPSNKVTEKGKDVELRCDPISGHTALYWYRQSLGQGLEFLIYFQGNSAPDKSGLPSDRFSAERTGGSVSTLTIQRTQQEDSAVYLCASSRQRGKDEQFFGPGTRLTVL.

This chain uses TRBV15 with TRBJ1-2; TRBD1 matches at 9 bases. The V gene end was trimmed by 3 bases and the J gene end by 3 bases; junction bases not matched to a gene: 5. The CDR3 has 15 amino acids. CDR1 is LNHNV and CDR2 is YYDKDF in the germline V gene (reference sequence). CDR3 sequence (DNA): TGTGCCACCAGCAGCCCGAGACAGGGGGACTATGGCTACACCTTC. This codes for CATSSPRQGDYGYTF. Using reference TRBV15 and TRBJ1-2 for the parts outside the CDR3, the full variable domain is DAMVIQNPRYQVTQFGKPVTLSCSQTLNHNVMYWYQQKSSQAPKLLFHYYDKDFNNEADTPDNFQSRRPNTSFCFLDIRSPGLGDTAMYLCATSSPRQGDYGYTFGSGTRLTVV.

The gene calls are TRBV5-1 and TRBJ1-6; weak D call: TRBD1 (5 bases). V lost 2 bases and J 15 bases, leaving 21 bases between the germline ends. The CDR3 has 15 amino acids. Germline CDR1 reads SGHRS; CDR2 reads YFSETQ. As DNA, the CDR3 is TGCGCCAGCAGCTTAGGGACGGGACTCCCTTTGGGCCTCCACTTT. It yields the protein CASSLGTGLPLGLHF.

This clone occurred a few times. The gene calls are TRBV7-9 and TRBJ2-5, with TRBD1 identical over 9 bases. Germline V gene lookup returns CDR1 SEHNR and CDR2 FQNEAQ (reference sequence). This CDR3 has 13 amino acids. The ends lost 4 bases at V and 4 bases at J; junction bases unmatched: 1. CDR3 bases: TGTGCCAGCAGCTCGGGACAGGGAGAGACCCAGTACTTC. Translating it yields CASSSGQGETQYF. The entire variable domain, with the rest obtained from reference TRBV7-9 and TRBJ2-5, is as follows: DTGVSQNPRHKITKRGQNVTFRCDPISEHNRLYWYRQTLGQGPEFLTYFQNEAQLEKSRLLSDRFSAERPKGSFSTLEIQRTEQGDSAMYLCASSSGQGETQYFGPGTRLLVL.

The gene calls are TRBV9 and TRBJ2-3, with 10 positions matching TRBD2. The CDR3 is 16 residues long. The V and J ends lost 3 bases and 2 bases, in that order; junction bases with no gene match: 6. CDR1 is SGDLS, CDR2 YYNGEE, per germline. The CDR3 DNA follows: TGTGCCAGCAGCGGTACCGGGACTAGCGTCACAGATACGCAGTATTTT. It yields the protein CASSGTGTSVTDTQYF.

This clone was counted only a few times. The chain carries TRBV28 and TRBJ1-5; D is uncertain. V was clipped by 3 bases and J by 6 bases, with 9 bases between them. Germline V gene data show CDR1 as MDHEN and CDR2 as SYDVKM. This CDR3 region has 13 residues. CDR3 residues: CASSLYRGQPQHF. CDR3 coding DNA: TGTGCCAGCAGTTTGTACCGCGGTCAGCCCCAGCATTTT.

As to this clone: Within the sample, other DNA sequences also encode this same CDR3. The CDR3 sequence is CASSLGTSGSYEQYF. CDR3 bases: TGTGCCAGCAGTCTGGGGACTAGCGGTTCCTACGAGCAGTACTTC. The chain is built from TRBV7-2 and TRBJ2-7; 11 bases fit TRBD2. V was clipped by 6 bases and J by 1 base; unmatched bases: 5. The CDR3 runs to 15 residues. Germline CDR1 SGHTA, CDR2 FQGNSA. Full variable domain (outside the CDR3, taken from reference TRBV7-2 and TRBJ2-7): GAGVSQSPSNKVTEKGKDVELRCDPISGHTALYWYRQSLGQGLEFLIYFQGNSAPDKSGLPSDRFSAERTGGSVSTLTIQRTQQEDSAVYLCASSLGTSGSYEQYFGPGTRLTVT.

The V call is TRBV4-2, the J call TRBJ2-1; TRBD2 aligns across 11 bases. Trimming took 3 bases from V and 9 from J; bases not matched to a gene: 13. The CDR3 extends over 17 amino acids. Looked up from germline, CDR1 is LGHNA and CDR2 is YNFKEQ. Here the CDR3 reads CASSQAIAGGQGFEQFF. The CDR3, as DNA: TGTGCCAGCAGCCAGGCCATAGCGGGGGGGCAGGGCTTTGAGCAGTTCTTC.

This clone was counted only a few times. The J gene is TRBJ2-7, the V gene TRBV6-5; D ambiguous. The V gene's germline CDR1 is MNHEY and CDR2 SVGAGI. The CDR3 consists of 13 residues. Trimming left V 2 bases short and J 4 bases short, with 9 bases between. The CDR3 region is CASSYTTEYEQYF. The CDR3 region has the DNA TGTGCCAGCAGTTACACTACTGAGTACGAGCAGTACTTC.

The J gene is TRBJ1-3, the V gene TRBV6-5; D gene uncertain. The germline V gene has CDR1 MNHEY and CDR2 SVGAGI. Trimming took off 0 bases at V and 4 bases at J, with 10 bases between the two ends. CDR3 length: 15 amino acids. CDR3 loop: CASSYSRMFGNTIYF. The CDR3 nucleotides are TGTGCCAGCAGTTACTCGAGGATGTTCGGAAACACCATATATTTT.

J is TRBJ1-5 and V is TRBV7-2; TRBD1 agrees at 8 bases. With V trimmed by 3 bases and J by 7 bases, 5 bases remained unmatched. This CDR3 contains 14 residues. CDR1 and CDR2 from the germline V gene are SGHTA and FQGNSA. CDR3 DNA: TGTGCCAGCAGCTTTCAGGGGGCAGGGCAGCCCCAGCATTTT. This translates into CASSFQGAGQPQHF.

This clone has a handful of counts. The sample contains more than one DNA sequence encoding this CDR3. The rearrangement joins TRBV5-1 to TRBJ2-7, with 10 nucleotides matching TRBD1. Germline V gene data show CDR1 as SGHRS and CDR2 as YFSETQ. The CDR3 extends over 15 amino acids. The V gene end was trimmed by 4 bases and the J gene end by 2 bases; junction bases not matched to a gene: 6. The DNA of the CDR3 is TGCGCCAGCAGCCCTTCTGGGACAGGGGCCTACGAGCAGTACTTC. As protein: CASSPSGTGAYEQYF.

This clone has just a few counts. The chain carries TRBV11-2 and TRBJ1-1, with a weak D call TRBD1 (6 bases). The CDR3 loop spans 15 amino acids. V shed 2 bases and J shed 1 base, with 11 bases lying between them. Germline CDR1 and CDR2: SGHAT and FQNNGV. CDR3 coding DNA: TGTGCCAGCAGCTTACAGGGGCAAAAGAACACTGAAGCTTTCTTT. Residues: CASSLQGQKNTEAFF.

Written as DNA, the CDR3 is TGTGCCACCAGCAGACCTACAGGGGGTCCAGGGGAGCTGTTTTTT. Translated, it gives CATSRPTGGPGELFF. The rearrangement uses TRBV15 and TRBJ2-2, with 8 bases aligning to TRBD1. The CDR3 has 15 amino acids. V was clipped by 2 bases and J by 8 bases; unmatched bases: 7. Germline V lookup: CDR1 LNHNV, CDR2 YYDKDF (reference sequence).

V gene TRBV6-5 combines with J gene TRBJ1-1, with TRBD1 matching 7 bases. Germline CDR1 reads MNHEY; CDR2 reads SVGAGI. J was trimmed by 5 bases and V by 5 bases; bases with no gene match: 8. This CDR3 comprises 14 residues. The CDR3 DNA reads TGTGCCAGCAGTCCAGGGGGGAAGAGGACTGAAGCTTTCTTT. Residues: CASSPGGKRTEAFF.

This clone was counted between two and nine times. The chain recombines TRBV9 with TRBJ1-2; D is undetermined. Trimming pared 0 bases from V and 0 bases from J, leaving 12 bases between. CDR1 SGDLS and CDR2 YYNGEE come from the germline V gene. This CDR3 comprises 16 residues. CDR3: CASSVGGQISNYGYTF. The CDR3 region has the DNA TGTGCCAGCAGCGTAGGAGGTCAGATTTCTAACTATGGCTACACCTTC. The whole variable domain, remainder taken from reference TRBV9 and TRBJ1-2, is DSGVTQTPKHLITATGQRVTLRCSPRSGDLSVYWYQQSLDQGLQFLIQYYNGEERAKGNILERFSAQQFPDLHSELNLSSLELGDSALYFCASSVGGQISNYGYTFGSGTRLTVV.

This clone was observed a few times. The chain carries TRBV29-1 and TRBJ2-7; 7 nucleotides agree with TRBD1. The J segment lost 3 bases and the V segment lost 3 bases, leaving 8 bases of the junction unmatched. This CDR3 spans 14 amino acids. Germline V gene lookup returns CDR1 SQVTM and CDR2 ANQGSEA. The CDR3 loop reads CSVDPTGQSYEQYF. CDR3 sequence (DNA): TGCAGCGTTGACCCCACGGGACAGAGCTACGAGCAGTACTTC.

This clone showed up just a few times. The chain combines TRBV30 with TRBJ2-7; TRBD2 might be the D (6 bases). Germline assignment: CDR1 GTSNPN and CDR2 SVGIG (reference sequence). V was trimmed by 2 bases and J by 1 base, leaving 12 bases between them. This CDR3 is 14 amino acids long. CDR3 coding DNA: TGTGCCTGGAGTAATGGGGGGAATTCCTACGAGCAGTACTTC. Residues: CAWSNGGNSYEQYF.

This clone appeared a few times. This chain uses TRBV30 with TRBJ1-5, with a possible D match to TRBD1 (6 bases). This CDR3 has 13 amino acids. Trimming pared 1 base from V and 7 bases from J, leaving 11 bases between. Germline V gives CDR1 GTSNPN, CDR2 SVGIG (reference sequence). CDR3 DNA: TGTGCCTGGAGTGCCTACCAGGGGCAGCCCCAGCATTTT. Amino acids: CAWSAYQGQPQHF.

This chain links TRBV7-3 with TRBJ2-3; the D gene is possibly TRBD1 (6 bases). The germline V and J ends were trimmed by 2 bases and 2 bases, with 14 bases remaining between them. The CDR3 runs 16 residues. CDR1 is SGHTA, CDR2 FQGTGA, per germline. This CDR3 is CASSLGLNRATDTQYF. In nucleotides, the CDR3 is TGTGCCAGCAGCTTAGGGTTGAACAGGGCCACAGATACGCAGTATTTT.